The 6 T cell receptor beta chains listed next were all sequenced from one sample in a study of radiotherapy plus CTLA-4 blockade in lung cancer. Method: immunoSEQ multiplex PCR; TCRdb's copy keeps in-frame clones and lacks some. This table has approximately 82,000 clones, around four fifths appearing once. The sequencing here drew on peripheral blood, taken from a patient treated with radiotherapy plus ipilimumab. The receptors were gathered from a human donor with non-small cell lung cancer that progressed on radiotherapy plus ipilimumab.

This chain uses TRBV7-6 with TRBJ2-5; unclear D gene. The CDR3 is 14 amino acids. Germline CDR1 is SGHVS and CDR2 is FNYEAQ. V lost 5 bases, J lost 4 bases, and 14 bases lay in between. DNA of the CDR3: TGTGCCAGCAGCCCTCTATCCTACATAGAGACCCAGTACTTC. Translated, it gives CASSPLSYIETQYF.

This clone has a single count. V usage is TRBV19 and J usage is TRBJ2-5; 13 bases agree with TRBD2. Unmatched junction bases numbered 8, after V lost 4 bases and J lost 6 bases. CDR1 is LNHDA, CDR2 SQIVND, per germline (reference sequence). This CDR3 has 16 residues. CDR3 sequence reads: CASSTSGLAGSKTQYF. The CDR3 DNA reads TGTGCCAGTAGTACCTCGGGACTAGCGGGGTCAAAGACCCAGTACTTC.

The gene calls are TRBV7-9 and TRBJ2-4, with 12 bases fitting TRBD1. This CDR3 has 17 residues. V shed 6 bases and J 3 bases; nucleotides not matched to a gene: 9. Germline CDR1 is SEHNR and CDR2 is FQNEAQ (reference sequence). CDR3 sequence (DNA): TGTGCCAGCAGTTCGGGACAGGGGGCAGGTGTCAAAAACATTCAGTACTTC. It is translated as CASSSGQGAGVKNIQYF.

This chain joins TRBV2 and TRBJ2-3; 7 bases are shared with TRBD2. V shed 6 bases and J 6 bases; nucleotides not matched to a gene: 9. CDR1 is SNHLY, CDR2 FYNNEI, per germline. The CDR3 has 14 amino acids. The DNA of the CDR3 is TGTGCCAGCAGCCGGGACTACCTCTCCGATACGCAGTATTTT. This sequence encodes CASSRDYLSDTQYF.

The chain joins TRBV1 to TRBJ2-2; TRBD2, the D gene given by the table, was not confirmed from the DNA. TRBV1 is assigned pseudogene status. CDR3 length: 17 residues. The DNA for the CDR3 is TGCACCAGCAGCCAAGAAAAAGGGACGGGGGGCGCCGGGGAGCTGTTTTTT. Its protein product is CTSSQEKGTGGAGELFF.

The V and J genes are TRBV29-1 and TRBJ2-3, with a weak D call TRBD2 (7 bases). Trimming stripped 7 bases from V and 3 bases from J, with 11 bases between. This CDR3 has 12 residues. Per germline, CDR1 SQVTM and CDR2 ANQGSEA. CDR3 DNA sequence: TGCAGCGCACGGGGGGCAACAGATACGCAGTATTTT. It is translated as CSARGATDTQYF.